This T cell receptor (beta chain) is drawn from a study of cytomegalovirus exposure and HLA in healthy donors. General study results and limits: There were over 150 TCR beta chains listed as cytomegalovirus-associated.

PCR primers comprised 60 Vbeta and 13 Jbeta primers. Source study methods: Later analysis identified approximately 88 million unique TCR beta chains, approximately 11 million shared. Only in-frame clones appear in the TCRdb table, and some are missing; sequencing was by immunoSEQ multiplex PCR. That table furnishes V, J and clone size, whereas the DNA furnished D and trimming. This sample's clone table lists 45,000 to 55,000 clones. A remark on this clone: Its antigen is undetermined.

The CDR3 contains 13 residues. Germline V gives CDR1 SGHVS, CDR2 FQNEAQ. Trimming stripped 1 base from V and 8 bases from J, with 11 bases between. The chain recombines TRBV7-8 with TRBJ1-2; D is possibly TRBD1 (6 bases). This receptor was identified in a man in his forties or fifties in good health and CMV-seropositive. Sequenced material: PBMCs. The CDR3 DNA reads TGTGCCAGCAGCTTAGTCGAGACAGGAGGCTACACCTTC. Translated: CASSLVETGGYTF.